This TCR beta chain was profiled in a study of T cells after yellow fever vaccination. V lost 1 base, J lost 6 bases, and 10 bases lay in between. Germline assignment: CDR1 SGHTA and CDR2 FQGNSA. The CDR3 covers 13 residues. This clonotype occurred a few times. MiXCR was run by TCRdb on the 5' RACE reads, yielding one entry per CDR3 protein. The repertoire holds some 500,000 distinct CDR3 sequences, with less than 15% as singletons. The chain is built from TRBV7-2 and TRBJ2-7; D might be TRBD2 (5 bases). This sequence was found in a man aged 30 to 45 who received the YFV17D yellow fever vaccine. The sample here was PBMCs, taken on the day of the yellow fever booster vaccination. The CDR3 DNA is TGTGCCAGCAGCTTAGAGAGGGTCGGCGAGCAGTACTTC. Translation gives CASSLERVGEQYF.